This T cell receptor (beta chain) derives from a study of T cells in Graves' hyperthyroidism and ophthalmopathy. V was trimmed by 2 bases and J by 1 base, leaving 15 bases between them. The germline V gene encodes CDR1 SGDLS and CDR2 YYNGEE. This CDR3 has 17 residues. Study findings and constraints: Separating ophthalmopathy from stable hyperthyroidism was achieved by a 13 V-J model. In the blood, most expanded thyroid clonotypes above 0.001 appeared as well. Ophthalmopathy was model-predicted a median around 6.7 months pre-onset.

This clonotype was observed many times. The antigen is unknown. The study left out patients who had uncontrolled infection, other autoimmune disease, pregnancy or lactation. Researchers took RNA transcripts and amplified the TCR beta CDR3 regions from them. RT-PCR in the first round (using the HTBI primer set) targeted the TCR CDR3. TCRdb re-called the multiplex PCR reads with MiXCR, one entry per CDR3 protein. This repertoire shows 490,000 or so distinct CDR3 sequences, 35% to 50% found once; its top ten account for about 43%. The chain uses TRBV9 and TRBJ2-2; either TRBD1 or TRBD2 may fit D (6 bases each). Sequenced sample: peripheral blood or thyroid tissue (not recorded which). The TCR originated in an adult woman with Graves' disease, either hyperthyroidism or ophthalmopathy (not recorded which). The CDR3 coding sequence is TGTGCCAGCAGCGTGTCGTCGGCGGGACAGAACACCGGGGAGCTGTTTTTT. Protein product: CASSVSSAGQNTGELFF. The full variable domain, in which reference TRBV9 and TRBJ2-2 provide the parts outside the CDR3, is DSGVTQTPKHLITATGQRVTLRCSPRSGDLSVYWYQQSLDQGLQFLIQYYNGEERAKGNILERFSAQQFPDLHSELNLSSLELGDSALYFCASSVSSAGQNTGELFFGEGSRLTVL.